The following is a T cell receptor beta chain sequence with its context. The specificity of this receptor is unknown. The input lacks base qualities; no much larger clone sits a single base away. The data were taken from a study of OX40 agonist ivuxolimab in advanced cancers. Broadly, across the study: Ivuxolimab was an agonistic, fully human IgG2 monoclonal antibody directed against OX40 (CD134), a costimulatory receptor. In the dose-escalation cohort, 82.7% of patients were male, and the mean age was approximately 64 years, with a range of about 23 to 80. Three dose-escalation patients achieved partial responses, one with hepatocellular carcinoma and two with cutaneous melanoma. Peripheral TCRbeta sequencing was intended to test whether TCR sequence diversity was altered and clonal T-cell expansion was caused by ivuxolimab. Intravenous ivuxolimab was administered to patients every 2 weeks at six dose levels: 0.01, 0.1, 0.3, 1.5, 3 and 10 mg/kg. The paper reports the monotherapy dose-escalation portion (N ≈ 52 patients) of the phase I ivuxolimab trial. Of the roughly 51 patients in dose escalation, approximately 20 had hepatocellular carcinoma, approximately 15 had melanoma, 9 had renal cell carcinoma and 9 had head and neck cancer. Patients were allowed to have had prior anti-PD-1, anti-PD-L1 or anti-CTLA-4 therapy, and approximately 40% of the dose-escalation patients had been treated with checkpoint inhibitors. What the study reported, not specific to this receptor: Low levels of normalized T-cell clonal expansion were also seen in some nonresponding patients. In the 0.1-3.0 mg/kg groups, partial responders were among the patients with the lowest normalized peripheral clonal expansion, particularly in CD8+ T cells. At doses of 0.1 to 3.0 mg/kg, clonal expansion of both CD4+ and CD8+ T cells in blood was seen between baseline and week 6. On average, CD8+ T cells showed more expanded clones than CD4+ T cells after ivuxolimab. The antigen specificity of the peripheral T cells that underwent clonal expansion was not determined.

The trial excluded patients who had a history of autoimmune disease or who were on systemic immunosuppression. Peripheral blood for TCR sequencing was collected from all dose cohorts at baseline, on cycle 4 day 1, and on cycle 7 day 1. Samples were obtained from an open-label, multicenter, first-in-human phase I dose-escalation trial of ivuxolimab. Adults with locally advanced or metastatic melanoma, renal cell carcinoma, hepatocellular carcinoma or head and neck squamous cell carcinoma were enrolled in the trial. CD4+ and CD8+ T cells were sorted separately from peripheral blood before TCR sequencing. The germline V gene provides CDR1 SGHTS and CDR2 YDEGEE. The CDR3, from cysteine to phenylalanine, totals 14 residues. Left in the record is the CDR3 DNA by itself, 42 bases read in frame from the first base. The junction shows trimming of 3 bases on V and 7 bases on J, plus 14 bases between the germline ends.

Genomic DNA was extracted from sorted cells for sequencing of the TCRbeta CDR3 region. The immunoSEQ Assay was used to sequence the TCRbeta CDR3 regions. The immuneACCESS repertoire file appears here via TCRdb, limited to in-frame rearrangements. These files lack a portion of the clones; in checked studies, under half of the deficit traces to unresolved V genes, and the cause of the others is not known. The sample table records 65,000 to 95,000 clones; almost 85% of these occur just once. The top ten clones comprise approximately 2.1% of the sample. The rearranged chain carries TRBV5-8 and TRBJ1-5, with the D segment identity uncertain. This sequence originates from an adult with an advanced solid tumor such as melanoma, head and neck, liver or kidney cancer. Sequencing used CD4+ or CD8+ T cells sorted from blood, obtained in a trial of the OX40 agonist ivuxolimab. The DNA reads TGTGCCAGCAGCTCGGCTCTGGGAGGACAGCCCCAGCATTTT. Its amino acids are CASSSALGGQPQHF.